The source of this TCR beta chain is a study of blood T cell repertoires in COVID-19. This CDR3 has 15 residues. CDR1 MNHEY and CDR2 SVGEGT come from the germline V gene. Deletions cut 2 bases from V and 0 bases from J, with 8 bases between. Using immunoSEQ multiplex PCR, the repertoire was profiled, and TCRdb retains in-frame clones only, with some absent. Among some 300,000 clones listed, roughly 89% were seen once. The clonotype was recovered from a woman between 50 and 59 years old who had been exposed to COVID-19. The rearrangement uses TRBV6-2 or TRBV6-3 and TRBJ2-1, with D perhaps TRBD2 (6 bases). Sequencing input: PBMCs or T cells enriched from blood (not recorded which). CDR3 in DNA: TGTGCCAGCAGTTACATCGGGGGCTCCTACAATGAGCAGTTCTTC. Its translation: CASSYIGGSYNEQFF.